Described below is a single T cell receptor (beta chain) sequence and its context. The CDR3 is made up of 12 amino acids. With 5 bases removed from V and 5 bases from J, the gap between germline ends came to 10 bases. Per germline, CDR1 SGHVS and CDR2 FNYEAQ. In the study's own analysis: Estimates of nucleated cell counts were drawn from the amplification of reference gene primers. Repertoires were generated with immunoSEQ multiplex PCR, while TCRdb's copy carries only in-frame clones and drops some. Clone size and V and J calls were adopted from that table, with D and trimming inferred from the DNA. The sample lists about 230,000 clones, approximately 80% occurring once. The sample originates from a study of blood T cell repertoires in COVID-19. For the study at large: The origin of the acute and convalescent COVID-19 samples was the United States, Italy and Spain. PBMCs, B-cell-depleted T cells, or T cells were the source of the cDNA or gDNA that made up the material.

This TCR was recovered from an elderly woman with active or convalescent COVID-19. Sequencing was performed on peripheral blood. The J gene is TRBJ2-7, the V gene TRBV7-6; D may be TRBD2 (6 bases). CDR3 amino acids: CASSRGKDEQYF. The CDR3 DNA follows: TGTGCCAGCAGCCGGGGGAAGGACGAGCAGTACTTC.